The entry that follows covers one T cell receptor (beta chain) sequence. Its antigen target is currently unknown. No clone much larger than this one lies a single base away; base qualities are absent. The method behind the library was PCR. The sequencing machine was an Illumina HiSeq 2500. To reduce PCR and sequencing biases, unique molecular identifiers were incorporated into the TCR beta cDNA libraries. Every 1 to 10 million input T cells yielded roughly 0.5 million cDNA molecules, meaning each molecule approximated one T cell. The patient libraries were prepared and sequenced with the same protocol used for the earlier healthy control dataset. Within a given batch, samples were prepared together, multiplexed and sequenced on the same HiSeq lane. In the source study's methods: MIGEC was used to process the raw barcoded reads, and molecular identifier groups with only a single read were discarded before consensus assembly and CDR3 extraction. VDJtools was used for post-analysis of the clonotype tables, and diversity was normalized by down-sampling every dataset to the size of the smallest sample. To correct batch-related cross-sample contamination, repertoire overlap clustering matched CDR3 amino acid sequences but not nucleotide sequences. In TCRdb, the public reads were trimmed at Q25 with fastp and aligned with MiXCR, with productive beta chains retained. Every distinct CDR3 protein forms one entry, paired with its most common genes and DNA. The V and J calls come from TCRdb's annotation, not from the publication. A total of 700,000 to 900,000 distinct CDR3 sequences appear in this sample, about half of them only once. The ten top clones hold 4.9% of the sample.

TCR beta repertoires were profiled from peripheral blood of roughly 13 young patients with multiple sclerosis to demonstrate the VDJtools post-analysis software. The multiple sclerosis patients were children and adolescents ranging in age from roughly 6 to 15 years. These data belong to a study of post-analysis software for immune sequencing data (dated by TCRdb to about 2015). In the study overall: Relapsing-remitting, secondary progressive and progressive-relapsing multiple sclerosis were recorded as disease courses, and subtype annotation was lacking for some patients. Patient repertoires were compared against roughly 12 previously published healthy control repertoires from donors aged about 6 to 28 years. A subset of samples was prepared in parallel using single-end sample barcoding, then pooled and co-amplified after Illumina adapter ligation. The full study reports these points: The control group was slightly older than the multiple sclerosis patient group. Compared with controls, multiple sclerosis patients had significantly lower normalized Chao1 diversity, a finding suggesting substantial peripheral T-cell clonal expansion. A handful of TRBV segments, including TRBV5-6, TRBV5-1 and TRBV20-1, were significantly more frequent in patients than controls. Direct clustering with F measure showed strong co-clustering of samples prepared in the same batch, prompting a batch-effect correction.

Its CDR3 holds 21 amino acids, cysteine through phenylalanine. Of the read, only the CDR3 DNA is kept; its 63 bases are in frame from base 1. The germline V gene gives CDR1 as MNHEY and CDR2 as SVGAGI. Trimming takes 4 bases from V and 0 bases from J, and the germline ends sit 31 bases apart. This clonotype was sampled from a girl aged 5-17 years with multiple sclerosis. The sequenced material came from blood. The chain couples TRBV6-5 to TRBJ2-7; the D gene is perhaps TRBD2, on 5 matching bases. The sequenced DNA is TGTGCCAGCAGTTTTCTCCCCACTGGAGGTGAGGGCTCCGACGCCTCCTACGAGCAGTACTTC. Translated, this gives CASSFLPTGGEGSDASYEQYF.